What follows are 24 T cell receptor beta chains derived from one specimen sequenced in a study of blood T cells in healthy people across ages. Primers used in a second PCR of about 7 to 12 cycles were a sample-barcoded 5' primer and a J-beta primer mix. In TCRdb, the 5' RACE reads were re-called with MiXCR into one record per CDR3 protein. The sample lists about 1.8 million distinct CDR3 sequences, about 49% occurring once. The sample consisted of blood. The receptors shown here come from a middle-aged woman in good health.

The V gene is TRBV4-2, the J gene TRBJ1-1; unclear D gene. CDR1 is LGHNA and CDR2 is YNFKEQ in the germline V gene. The CDR3 is 11 amino acids. V lost 6 bases to trimming and J lost 3 bases, with 5 bases between them. CDR3 DNA sequence: TGTGCCAGCAGTGGGGACACTGAAGCTTTCTTT. Its protein product is CASSGDTEAFF.

This clonotype has a single count. This chain connects TRBV29-1 to TRBJ1-1; TRBD1 matches 8 bases. With V trimmed by 8 bases and J by 1 base, 12 bases remained unmatched. The germline CDR1 and CDR2 sequences are SQVTM and ANQGSEA. This CDR3 spans 15 amino acids. DNA of the CDR3: TGCAGCCTCACCGGGACAGGAGCCCCGAACACTGAAGCTTTCTTT. It encodes CSLTGTGAPNTEAFF.

V is TRBV5-1 and J is TRBJ2-6, with D perhaps TRBD1 (5 bases). The length of the CDR3 is 16 residues. Germline CDR1 is SGHRS and CDR2 is YFSETQ. V was shortened by 1 base and J by 2 bases, with 10 bases between the two germline ends. The CDR3 spells CASSLYTGTGANVLTF. In DNA form, the CDR3 reads TGCGCCAGCAGCTTGTATACAGGCACTGGGGCCAACGTCCTGACTTTC. Using reference TRBV5-1 and TRBJ2-6 for the parts outside the CDR3, the full variable domain is KAGVTQTPRYLIKTRGQQVTLSCSPISGHRSVSWYQQTPGQGLQFLFEYFSETQRNKGNFPGRFSGRQFSNSRSEMNVSTLELGDSALYLCASSLYTGTGANVLTFGAGSRLTVL.

This clonotype has only a few counts. The gene calls are TRBV20-1 and TRBJ2-3; a possible D gene is TRBD1 (5 bases). CDR1 DFQATT and CDR2 SNEGSKA come from the germline V gene (reference sequence). V gave up 3 bases and J gave up 3 bases, with 13 bases separating them. The CDR3 runs to 14 residues. The CDR3 region has the DNA TGCAGTGCTAGGGGGCTAGTTGGAACAGATACGCAGTATTTT. This translates into CSARGLVGTDTQYF.

Comments on this clonotype: This may be a read error: a much more frequent sequence differs by one nucleotide. The genes are TRBV29-1 and TRBJ2-1, with D unresolved. Gene TRBJ2-7 matches the end of the DNA better, so the J call may be wrong. Germline V gene sequence: CDR1 SQVTM, CDR2 ANQGSEA. This CDR3 comprises 11 residues. CDR3 sequence: CSVERYNEQYF. Written as DNA, the CDR3 is TGCAGCGTGGAACGCTACAATGAGCAGTACTTC.

The chain combines TRBV12-3 or TRBV12-4 with TRBJ1-4, with TRBD1 identical over 9 bases. V dropped 5 bases and J dropped 6; count of bases not matched to a gene: 7. The CDR3 length is 15 residues. The CDR3 bases are TGTGCCAGCAGTCCAGAGGGACAGGGTCATGAAAAACTGTTTTTT. This translates into CASSPEGQGHEKLFF.

The V call is TRBV6-2 or TRBV6-3, the J call TRBJ2-6; 10 positions agree with TRBD1. V lost 5 bases, J lost 4 bases, and 11 bases stayed unmatched. The germline V gene has CDR1 MNHEY and CDR2 SVGEGT. The length of the CDR3 is 18 residues. The CDR3 is CASSNYPGQGLGANVLTF. In nucleotides, the CDR3 is TGTGCCAGCAGTAACTATCCGGGACAGGGGCTCGGGGCCAACGTCCTGACTTTC.

This chain links TRBV6-6 with TRBJ2-5, with D hard to call. The assigned J gene may be wrong: the sequence end matches TRBJ2-7 better. Germline lookup yields CDR1 MNHNY and CDR2 SVGAGI (reference sequence). The CDR3 has 11 amino acids. The CDR3 DNA reads TGTGCCAGCAGTCCCGTTGGCGAGCAGTACTTC. The encoded protein is CASSPVGEQYF.

This chain joins TRBV20-1 and TRBJ2-1; D perhaps matches TRBD2 (6 bases). The germline V gene encodes CDR1 DFQATT and CDR2 SNEGSKA (reference sequence). Trimming pared 0 bases from V and 5 bases from J, leaving 14 bases between. The CDR3 totals 15 residues. Written as DNA, the CDR3 is TGCAGTGCTAGAGATCATGCGCGGGACCACAATGAGCAGTTCTTC. This encodes CSARDHARDHNEQFF.

This chain joins TRBV5-1 and TRBJ1-2; TRBD1 is a possible D gene (5 bases). CDR1 is SGHRS and CDR2 is YFSETQ in the germline V gene. CDR3 length: 12 residues. The V end was cut by 4 bases, the J end by 7 bases, with 11 bases between. The CDR3, as DNA: TGCGCCAGCAGCAAAGGGACCGTTGGCTACACCTTC. This translates into CASSKGTVGYTF.

This chain links TRBV7-9 with TRBJ2-1; either TRBD1 or TRBD2 may supply D (5 bases each). The V end lost 1 base, the J end lost 7 bases, and 14 bases lay between the germline ends. Germline assignment: CDR1 SEHNR and CDR2 FQNEAQ (reference sequence). The CDR3 spans 15 residues. The CDR3 spells CASSLDGDAWNEQFF. The DNA of the CDR3 is TGTGCCAGCAGCTTAGACGGGGACGCCTGGAATGAGCAGTTCTTC.

The chain has TRBV7-6 and TRBJ2-5, with D unresolved. The V and J ends lost 0 bases and 2 bases respectively, with 16 bases between them. The CDR3 sequence is 17 residues long. Germline V gene sequence: CDR1 SGHVS, CDR2 FNYEAQ. The CDR3 spells CASSLAGLGFLQETQYF. CDR3 nucleotide sequence: TGTGCCAGCAGCTTAGCTGGCCTGGGATTTCTTCAAGAGACCCAGTACTTC.

The chain combines TRBV6-1 with TRBJ1-2, with TRBD1 as a possible D gene (6 bases). V was cut by 3 bases and J by 2 bases, with 7 bases left in between. The CDR3 has 13 residues. The germline V gene has CDR1 MNHNS and CDR2 SASEGT. The CDR3 nucleotides are TGTGCCAGCAGTGATCAGGGGAACTATGGCTACACCTTC. This translates into CASSDQGNYGYTF.

This chain connects TRBV7-2 to TRBJ2-1; D may be TRBD1 or TRBD2 (6 bases each). From germline, CDR1 is SGHTA and CDR2 FQGNSA. The CDR3 is 17 amino acids. Trimming cost V 5 bases and J 5 bases, with 22 bases left between them. CDR3 region: CASSTYRAGRKNNEQFF. For the CDR3, the DNA is TGTGCCAGCAGCACCTACAGGGCGGGACGAAAAAACAATGAGCAGTTCTTC.

The rearrangement uses TRBV14 and TRBJ1-6; D perhaps matches TRBD1 (5 bases). Germline V gene lookup returns CDR1 SGHDN and CDR2 FVKESK. The CDR3 is made up of 15 amino acids. V shed 1 base and J shed 7 bases, with 11 bases lying between them. The DNA for the CDR3 is TGTGCCAGCAGCCAAGTTGGGGCAGGGAATTCACCCCTCCACTTT. Protein: CASSQVGAGNSPLHF. The whole variable domain, remainder taken from reference TRBV14 and TRBJ1-6, is EAGVTQFPSHSVIEKGQTVTLRCDPISGHDNLYWYRRVMGKEIKFLLHFVKESKQDESGMPNNRFLAERTGGTYSTLKVQPAELEDSGVYFCASSQVGAGNSPLHFGNGTRLTVT.

The V gene is TRBV29-1, the J gene TRBJ2-1; 9 bases align to TRBD1. Per the germline V gene, CDR1 is SQVTM and CDR2 is ANQGSEA. The V and J ends lost 0 bases and 1 base, in that order; junction bases with no gene match: 7. This CDR3 region has 17 residues. The CDR3 loop reads CSVEDGDRAISYNEQFF. In DNA form, the CDR3 reads TGCAGCGTTGAAGACGGGGACAGGGCAATTTCCTACAATGAGCAGTTCTTC.

This clonotype was counted between two and nine times. The rearrangement links TRBV20-1 to TRBJ2-7, with TRBD1 identical over 11 bases. The CDR3 runs 15 residues. Germline V gives CDR1 DFQATT, CDR2 SNEGSKA (reference sequence). J lost 2 bases, V lost 1 base, and 4 bases had no gene match. The chain's CDR3 is CSARGGTGGTYEQYF. CDR3 sequence (DNA): TGCAGTGCTAGAGGAGGGACAGGGGGAACCTACGAGCAGTACTTC.

The genes are TRBV7-2 and TRBJ2-6; TRBD2 is a possible D gene (5 bases). V was cut by 5 bases and J by 0 bases, with 23 bases left in between. Germline values: CDR1 SGHTA, CDR2 FQGNSA. The CDR3 is 20 amino acids. CDR3: CASSPSGPTQRNSGANVLTF. In nucleotides, the CDR3 is TGTGCCAGCAGCCCATCAGGCCCCACACAGCGGAACTCTGGGGCCAACGTCCTGACTTTC.

This clonotype was counted between two and nine times. CDR3 bases: TGTGCCAGCAGTTTTTTCCAGGGGGGAGGGCGCTACGAGCAGTACTTC. Translation: CASSFFQGGGRYEQYF. This sequence joins TRBV7-2 and TRBJ2-7, with D perhaps assigned TRBD1 or TRBD2 (7 bases each). Looked up from germline, CDR1 is SGHTA and CDR2 is FQGNSA. Trimming left V 6 bases short and J 3 bases short, with 21 bases between. This CDR3 region has 16 residues.

V is TRBV5-1 and J is TRBJ2-1; the D gene is possibly TRBD2 (5 bases). V was pared by 2 bases and J by 3 bases, with 12 bases between. The CDR3 runs 15 residues. Germline V lookup: CDR1 SGHRS, CDR2 YFSETQ. The CDR3 region is CASSFFSADYNEQFF. CDR3 DNA: TGCGCCAGCAGCTTTTTTAGCGCGGACTACAATGAGCAGTTCTTC.

J is TRBJ2-7 and V is TRBV20-1, with 8 nucleotides matching TRBD2. The V gene's germline CDR1 is DFQATT and CDR2 SNEGSKA (reference sequence). V gave up 0 bases and J gave up 2 bases; unmatched junction bases: 12. This CDR3 spans 17 amino acids. The CDR3 DNA follows: TGCAGTGCTAGAGATGCCTGGACTAGCCCTAAAGCCTACGAGCAGTACTTC. The encoded protein is CSARDAWTSPKAYEQYF.

The V gene is TRBV7-9, the J gene TRBJ2-1; no reliable D call. The germline gives CDR1 SEHNR, CDR2 FQNEAQ (reference sequence). The germline V and J ends were trimmed by 8 bases and 10 bases, with 3 bases remaining between them. The CDR3 has 8 amino acids. CDR3 coding DNA: TGTGCCAGCCCGGAGCAGTTCTTC. Encoded protein: CASPEQFF.

The chain couples TRBV12-3 or TRBV12-4 to TRBJ2-3, with D possibly matching TRBD1 (6 bases). CDR3 length: 16 residues. V lost 7 bases and J 2 bases, leaving 19 bases between the germline ends. The CDR3 DNA is TGTGCCAGCATCAGAGACTCAGGGGCCCACACAGATACGCAGTATTTT. The encoded protein is CASIRDSGAHTDTQYF.

This clonotype was picked up a small number of times. The chain has TRBV12-3 or TRBV12-4 and TRBJ1-1; possible D gene TRBD1, 6 bases. The V end lost 8 bases, the J end lost 5 bases, and 21 bases lay between the germline ends. CDR3 length equals 15 residues. This CDR3 is CASLRQASEETEAFF. For the CDR3, the DNA is TGTGCCAGCCTCCGACAGGCCTCGGAAGAGACTGAAGCTTTCTTT.